Listed below are T cell receptor beta chains from one sample, sequenced in a study of cytomegalovirus exposure and HLA in healthy donors. The data were produced by immunoSEQ multiplex PCR, yet TCRdb's version contains in-frame clones alone and is incomplete. The profile shows about 190,000 clones, around 81% of them singletons. Specimen: PBMCs. The receptors come from a young woman in good health and CMV-seropositive. Both conserved end residues are part of each CDR3. A D gene is named only where the DNA matches it firmly.

d_gene | j_gene | v_gene | CDR3aa
NA | TRBJ2-1 | TRBV19 | CASSATLGRVHNEQFF
NA | TRBJ1-3 | TRBV19 | CASTDGGASGNTIYF
TRBD1 | TRBJ1-1 | TRBV29-1 | CSVDPRQGRMNTEAFF
NA | TRBJ2-7 | TRBV5-4 | CASSRETHAYEQYF
NA | TRBJ2-2 | TRBV6-6 | CASRWTVTGELFF
NA | TRBJ1-3 | TRBV2 | CASSEIRPGMLGNTIYF
NA | TRBJ2-3 | TRBV6-1 | CASSLTRTTDTQYF
NA | TRBJ2-2 | TRBV9 | CASSVGEWELFF
TRBD2 | TRBJ2-2 | TRBV9 | CASSVAGGRINTGELFF
TRBD2 | TRBJ2-1 | TRBV5-1 | CASSLAGTSGGSNEQFF
NA | TRBJ2-3 | TRBV15 | CATSRDAVDTQYF
TRBD1 | TRBJ2-2 | TRBV7-3 | CASSSTGVRTGELFF
NA | TRBJ1-2 | TRBV11-2 | CASSLLGGGYTF
NA | TRBJ1-2 | TRBV19 | CASTREGPGNYGYTF
NA | TRBJ2-7 | TRBV7-9 | CASSSTSDVQYF
TRBD2 | TRBJ2-1 | TRBV5-1 | CASSLVSGGNNEQFF
NA | TRBJ1-1 | TRBV27 | CASSLFMGPTEAFF
NA | TRBJ1-2 | TRBV4-1 | CASSQLWGSNYGYTF
NA | TRBJ1-2 | TRBV27 | CASSLSTGNGGYTF
TRBD1 | TRBJ2-7 | TRBV28 | CASSSSGTGLYEQYF
NA | TRBJ1-4 | TRBV7-2 | CASSTGGGAGEKLFF
TRBD1 | TRBJ2-7 | TRBV5-6 | CASSLGQGASFYEQYF
NA | TRBJ2-5 | TRBV6-5 | CASRYSRGGRETQYF